The 20 T cell receptor beta chains reported below all come from one sample, sequenced in a study of blood T cell repertoires in COVID-19. Sequencing was performed with immunoSEQ multiplex PCR; in TCRdb, only in-frame clones are kept and a portion is missing. The table shows 200,000 to 250,000 clones, with around 83% occurring only once. The sample was peripheral blood. These receptors all stem from a woman in her fifties or sixties with COVID-19, enrolled during active disease.

The sample holds one count of this clone. The gene calls are TRBV7-2 and TRBJ2-3, with a tentative D call TRBD2 (6 bases). CDR1 is SGHTA, CDR2 FQGNSA, per germline. Trimming took off 8 bases at V and 5 bases at J, with 26 bases between the two ends. CDR3 size: 17 residues. The CDR3 sequence: CASSPWALGGAGDTQYF. The CDR3 bases are TGTGCCAGCTCCCCCTGGGCTCTAGGAGGGGCTGGAGATACGCAGTATTTT.

A few counts support this clone. J is TRBJ2-7 and V is TRBV27, with D perhaps TRBD2 (5 bases). This CDR3 is built from 13 residues. CDR1 and CDR2 from the germline V gene are MNHEY and SMNVEV (reference sequence). V was cut by 3 bases and J by 3 bases, with 9 bases left in between. In DNA, the CDR3 is TGTGCCAGCAGTTTCTCCAGCGGCTACGAGCAGTACGTC. The encoded protein is CASSFSSGYEQYV.

This chain joins TRBV7-8 and TRBJ1-6, with D possibly TRBD1 on 6 matching bases. The V gene's germline CDR1 is SGHVS and CDR2 FQNEAQ. V was trimmed by 1 base and J by 9 bases, leaving 13 bases between them. This CDR3 is built from 15 residues. CDR3 sequence reads: CASSLVQGRSSPLHF. The DNA of the CDR3 is TGTGCCAGCAGCTTAGTACAGGGTAGGAGTTCACCCCTCCACTTT.

This rearrangement joins TRBV6-1 to TRBJ1-5, with D perhaps TRBD1 (5 bases). Germline V gives CDR1 MNHNS, CDR2 SASEGT. CDR3 length equals 14 residues. Trimming took off 3 bases at V and 11 bases at J, with 17 bases between the two ends. The CDR3 DNA reads as TGTGCCAGCAGTGAGGGTGGGGCCTCTGTGACCCAGCATTTT. The encoded protein is CASSEGGASVTQHF.

This chain uses TRBV19 with TRBJ2-1, with TRBD1 matching over 9 bases. This CDR3 region has 13 residues. The V gene's germline CDR1 is LNHDA and CDR2 SQIVND (reference sequence). Trimming took 9 bases from V and 6 from J; bases not matched to a gene: 6. The CDR3 DNA sequence: TGTGCCAGCCGGGGACAGGGTCCCAATGAGCAGTTCTTC. Its protein product is CASRGQGPNEQFF.

A single count supports this clone. The chain joins TRBV7-7 to TRBJ2-5, with 7 bases fitting TRBD2. J lost 5 bases, V lost 5 bases, and 11 bases had no gene match. The CDR3 is 15 amino acids. Germline V gives CDR1 SSHAT, CDR2 FNYEAQ (reference sequence). The CDR3 loop is CASSPEGTNGETQYF. The DNA for the CDR3 is TGTGCCAGCAGCCCCGAGGGGACTAATGGGGAGACCCAGTACTTC.

The rearrangement joins TRBV5-1 to TRBJ2-5; D is perhaps TRBD1 (6 bases). The ends were cut back, 4 bases at V and 4 bases at J, with 14 bases in the middle. This CDR3 is 14 amino acids long. Germline V CDR1 and CDR2: SGHRS, YFSETQ. This chain's CDR3 is CASSRVEGGETQYF. The CDR3 nucleotides are TGCGCCAGCAGCCGCGTAGAAGGGGGAGAGACCCAGTACTTC.

J is TRBJ1-2 and V is TRBV10-2; no clear D gene. This CDR3 comprises 13 residues. Trimming left V 7 bases short and J 2 bases short, with 11 bases between. Germline values: CDR1 WSHSY, CDR2 SAAADI. In DNA form, the CDR3 reads TGCGCCAGCATTAACCGGGAGAACTATGGCTACACCTTC. The encoded protein is CASINRENYGYTF.

This sequence joins TRBV10-3 and TRBJ2-7, with 8 bases that match TRBD2. J was trimmed by 6 bases and V by 4 bases; bases with no gene match: 14. The CDR3 runs to 16 residues. From germline, CDR1 is ENHRY and CDR2 SYGVKD. Written as DNA, the CDR3 is TGTGCCATCAGTGCGAGTCCGGGACTAGGATACCCCGAGCAGTACTTC. It yields the protein CAISASPGLGYPEQYF.

The chain has TRBV11-3 and TRBJ1-5, with D perhaps TRBD1 (6 bases). CDR1 SGHNT and CDR2 YENEEA come from the germline V gene. The CDR3 length is 17 residues. Trimming took off 9 bases at V and 2 bases at J, with 23 bases between the two ends. CDR3 sequence: CARPHRVTRSGNQPQHF. The CDR3 coding sequence is TGTGCCAGGCCCCACAGGGTAACGCGTTCGGGCAATCAGCCCCAGCATTTT. Filled out from reference TRBV11-3 and TRBJ1-5, the complete variable domain reads EAGVVQSPRYKIIEKKQPVAFWCNPISGHNTLYWYLQNLGQGPELLIRYENEEAVDDSQLPKDRFSAERLKGVDSTLKIQPAELGDSAVYLCARPHRVTRSGNQPQHFGDGTRLSIL.

The rearrangement links TRBV5-4 to TRBJ1-4, with 7 bases fitting TRBD1. Germline V CDR1 and CDR2: SGHNT, YYREEE (reference sequence). This CDR3 contains 14 residues. V lost 5 bases to trimming and J lost 6 bases; unmatched junction nucleotides: 7. CDR3 sequence: CASRPGTEYEKLFF. The CDR3 bases are TGTGCCAGCAGACCCGGGACAGAGTATGAAAAACTGTTTTTT.

In DNA, the CDR3 is TGTGCCAGCAGCCCCCCCCCTAGCGGGGGGGGAAATACGCAGTATTTT. Its protein is CASSPPPSGGGNTQYF. The V and J genes are TRBV9 and TRBJ2-3; 12 bases are shared with TRBD2. V was pared by 4 bases and J by 7 bases, with 10 bases of the junction left unmatched. In germline, CDR1 is SGDLS, CDR2 YYNGEE. This CDR3 contains 16 residues.

The genes are TRBV24-1 and TRBJ1-2; D might be TRBD1 (6 bases). This CDR3 contains 14 residues. Trimming removed 3 bases at V and 5 bases at J, with 12 bases between. CDR1 is KGHDR and CDR2 is SFDVKD in the germline V gene. The CDR3 sequence: CATSDLSTGYGYTF. The CDR3 DNA follows: TGTGCCACCAGTGATCTCTCGACAGGATATGGCTACACCTTC.

CDR3 in amino acids: CATSRGVSAGRGEQYF. CDR3 coding DNA: TGTGCCACCAGCAGAGGGGTATCTGCCGGGAGGGGCGAGCAGTACTTC. The chain is built from TRBV15 and TRBJ2-7, with 8 bases that match TRBD2. Unmatched junction bases numbered 11, after V lost 1 base and J lost 6 bases. Germline values: CDR1 LNHNV, CDR2 YYDKDF (reference sequence). CDR3 length equals 16 residues.

V usage is TRBV18 and J usage is TRBJ2-6; 7 nucleotides align to TRBD2. V dropped 6 bases and J dropped 1; count of bases not matched to a gene: 6. Germline CDR1 and CDR2: KGHSH and LQKENI. This CDR3 spans 16 amino acids. CDR3 nucleotide sequence: TGTGCCAGCTCGCGCGGGGGTACGTCTGGGGCCAACGTCCTGACTTTC. Translated, it gives CASSRGGTSGANVLTF.

This clone turned up a few times. The chain uses TRBV2 and TRBJ1-1; D unresolved. This CDR3 is 11 amino acids long. V lost 10 bases and J 1 base, leaving 7 bases between the germline ends. Germline loops: CDR1 SNHLY, CDR2 FYNNEI. CDR3 sequence (DNA): TGTGCCACCCGTAGGAACACTGAAGCTTTCTTT. As protein: CATRRNTEAFF.

This chain's CDR3 is CASSPFGASGEEDTQYF. As DNA, the CDR3 is TGCGCCAGCAGCCCATTCGGGGCTAGCGGAGAAGAGGATACGCAGTATTTT. The chain has TRBV4-3 and TRBJ2-3; 7 positions agree with TRBD2. With V trimmed by 4 bases and J by 6 bases, 16 bases remained unmatched. The germline CDR1 and CDR2 sequences are LGHNA and YSLEER. This CDR3 region has 17 residues.

This chain links TRBV9 with TRBJ2-3; D might be TRBD1 (6 bases). The CDR3 is 16 residues long. Germline CDR1 and CDR2: SGDLS and YYNGEE. V was shortened by 4 bases and J by 6 bases, with 21 bases between the two germline ends. Written as DNA, the CDR3 is TGTGCCAGCAGCTATGGACCGGGGCAGGGGACGGATACGCAGTATTTT. As protein: CASSYGPGQGTDTQYF.

The genes are TRBV3-1 (or the pseudogene TRBV3-2) and TRBJ1-1; unclear D gene. V was clipped by 3 bases and J by 5 bases, with 16 bases between them. The CDR3 is made up of 15 amino acids. Germline loops: CDR1 LGHDT, CDR2 YNNKEL (reference sequence). DNA for the CDR3: TGTGCCAGCAGCCAGGGTAGAGGGAAAGGGACTGAAGCTTTCTTT. It specifies CASSQGRGKGTEAFF.

This chain links TRBV24-1 with TRBJ2-1; 8 bases fit TRBD2. V trimming: 6 bases; J trimming: 7 bases; junction bases outside the gene matches: 7. Germline V CDR1 and CDR2: KGHDR, SFDVKD. This CDR3 comprises 14 residues. CDR3 amino acids: CATSRGGGYNEQFF. In DNA form, the CDR3 reads TGTGCCACCAGTCGGGGCGGGGGGTATAATGAGCAGTTCTTC.